Detailed here is one TCR beta chain. What it binds is unknown. The sample is drawn from a study of shared clonotypes between healthy human individuals. CD4+ cells underwent separation, giving CD45RA+ naive and CD45RA-negative memory subsets. Sequencing used immunoSEQ multiplex PCR; TCRdb keeps in-frame clones, though not all of them. The profile shows approximately 1.4 million clones, approximately 98% of them singletons. This CDR3 has 14 amino acids. CDR1 is SQVTM and CDR2 is ANQGSEA in the germline V gene. V lost 7 bases to trimming and J lost 0 bases, with 13 bases between them. Study results and limitations: Large sequencing depth failed to make sorted-subset sequencing complete, rarefaction showed. The generation probabilities recorded for non-shared clonotypes fell below those of clonotypes shared by all four donors.

The V gene is TRBV29-1, the J gene TRBJ1-5; D call uncertain. The sequence was obtained from a man between 25 and 39 years old in good health. Sequencing was performed on naive CD4+ T cells sorted from blood. Subset defined: CD45RA+ positively selected. This CDR3 is CSASDRNSNQPQHF. CDR3 DNA sequence: TGCAGCGCCTCCGACCGAAATAGCAATCAGCCCCAGCATTTT.